This note documents a single T cell receptor (beta chain) sequence. Its antigen remains unknown. CDR1 and CDR2 (germline): MNHEY, SMNVEV (reference sequence). After removal of 3 bases from V and 9 bases from J, the junction contained 10 bases not matched to a gene. The CDR3 is 14 residues long. This sample is drawn from a study of CD8 T cells in ankylosing spondylitis. Regarding the study as a whole: Clones tied to disease were said to be significantly enriched in matched ankylosing spondylitis synovial fluid. Disease-linked clones displayed a CD8+ phenotype and appeared relatively rarely in peripheral blood. In ankylosing spondylitis blood, a motif of seven or eight highly homologous TCR beta variants appeared characteristic.

TCRdb itself ran the 5' RACE reads through MiXCR, one entry per CDR3 protein. The sample comprises roughly 240,000 distinct CDR3 sequences, roughly 32% of which are singletons, and roughly 4.2% rests with the top ten. The sequencing sample was made of blood, either unsorted or a sorted T cell fraction (not recorded which). This chain uses TRBV27 with TRBJ2-5, with TRBD1 identical over 7 bases. The source is a male donor with ankylosing spondylitis or in good health (not recorded which). The CDR3 bases are TGTGCCAGCAGTTTGGACAGGACTGGTGTGGCCCAGTACTTC. The encoded protein is CASSLDRTGVAQYF.